Sequencing of this T cell receptor beta chain was carried out in a study of blood T cell repertoires in COVID-19. Across the study: The United States, Italy and Spain provided the acute and convalescent COVID-19 samples.

The CDR3 sequence is 13 residues long. Trimming pared 2 bases from V and 3 bases from J, leaving 8 bases between. Germline CDR1 reads MNHEY; CDR2 reads SVGEGT. The table came from immunoSEQ multiplex PCR; TCRdb's copy has only in-frame clones and leaves some out. In the table there are 70,000 or so clones, about 80% of which are singletons. This TCR was sampled from a human donor in a cohort sampled during active COVID-19. Sequencing input: peripheral blood. This sequence joins TRBV6-2 or TRBV6-3 and TRBJ2-7; D gene unclear. The CDR3 DNA sequence: TGTGCCAGCAGTTACGAATTCGGCTACGAGCAGTACTTC. Translating gives CASSYEFGYEQYF.